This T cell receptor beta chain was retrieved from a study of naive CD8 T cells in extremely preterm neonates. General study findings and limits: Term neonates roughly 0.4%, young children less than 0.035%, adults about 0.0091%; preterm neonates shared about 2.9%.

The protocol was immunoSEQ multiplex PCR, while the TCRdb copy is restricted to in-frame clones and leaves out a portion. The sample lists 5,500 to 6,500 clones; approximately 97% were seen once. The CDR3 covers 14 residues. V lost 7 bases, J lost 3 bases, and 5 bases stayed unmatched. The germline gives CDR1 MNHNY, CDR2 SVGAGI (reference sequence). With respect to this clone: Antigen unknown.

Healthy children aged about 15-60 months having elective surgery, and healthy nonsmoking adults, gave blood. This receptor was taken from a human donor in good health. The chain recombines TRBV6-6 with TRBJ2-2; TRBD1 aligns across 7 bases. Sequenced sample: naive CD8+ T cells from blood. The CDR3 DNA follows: TGTGCCAGCATCAAAACAGGGGACACCGGGGAGCTGTTTTTT. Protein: CASIKTGDTGELFF.